One and the same sample provided the 3 T cell receptor beta chains below, sequenced in a study of T cell responses to AZD1222 COVID-19 vaccine. Clones were read by immunoSEQ multiplex PCR, and TCRdb kept only the in-frame ones, dropping some. This table has 150,000 to 200,000 clones, around 93% appearing once. Specimen: peripheral blood, collected on day 0 of AZD1222 vaccination. The receptor source for this set is an adult in good health.

The genes are TRBV7-9 and TRBJ1-2; the match to TRBD1 covers 7 bases. Germline V CDR1 and CDR2: SEHNR, FQNEAQ (reference sequence). The ends lost 5 bases at V and 9 bases at J; junction bases unmatched: 6. This CDR3 has 12 amino acids. The DNA for the CDR3 is TGTGCCAGCAGCCCCACAGGGGAAAGCTACACCTTC. The encoded protein is CASSPTGESYTF.

The V gene is TRBV20-1, the J gene TRBJ1-5; the D is unclear. Trimming stripped 3 bases from V and 5 bases from J, with 5 bases between. The CDR3 runs to 11 residues. Germline V CDR1 and CDR2: DFQATT, SNEGSKA (reference sequence). The CDR3 nucleotides are TGCAGTGCTAGTTCGGATCAGCCCCAGCATTTT. Translating it yields CSASSDQPQHF.

This chain uses TRBV15 with TRBJ1-2; unclear D gene. The V gene lost 0 bases and the J gene lost 6 bases, with 8 bases spanning the gap. The CDR3 covers 13 residues. Per germline, CDR1 LNHNV and CDR2 YYDKDF (reference sequence). In DNA, the CDR3 is TGTGCCACCAGCAGAGATCAACAGAATGGCTACACCTTC. This gives the protein CATSRDQQNGYTF.